Here is one TCR beta chain with its context. These data are taken from a study of control samples from healthy donors and cancer patients. The CDR3 extends over 13 amino acids. The V end lost 5 bases, the J end lost 4 bases, and 11 bases lay between the germline ends. Germline CDR1 reads KGHSH; CDR2 reads LQKENI. Sequenced by immunoSEQ multiplex PCR; TCRdb stores in-frame clones only, minus some. In the table there are about 190,000 clones, approximately 95% of which are singletons. This chain links TRBV18 with TRBJ1-1; D possibly corresponds to TRBD1 (5 bases). The sample comprised blood. The source of this sequence is a man aged 18 to 30 in good health. CDR3 sequence reads: CASSMQGTTEAFF. The CDR3 region has the DNA TGTGCCAGCTCAATGCAGGGTACCACTGAAGCTTTCTTT.